This entry features one T cell receptor (beta chain) sequence. Its antigen remains unknown. The junction does not match germline at one end; this may be a read error. The data derive from a study of T cell responses to AZD1222 COVID-19 vaccine. Findings and caveats of the study: CD4 TCRs linked to vaccination spanned spike, dominating at 160-218 and 743-854. Clonal diversity may have been underestimated, and the donors were mostly white British, with more females than males.

Profiled with immunoSEQ multiplex PCR; TCRdb holds only in-frame clones, not every one. The table includes 80,000 or so clones, about 85% detected once. The germline gives CDR1 SGHRS, CDR2 YFSETQ. The CDR3 contains 15 residues. The chain combines TRBV5-1 with TRBJ1-1, with 9 bases identical to TRBD1. The specimen comprised peripheral blood, sampled on day 0 of AZD1222 vaccination. The TCR sequence derives from an adult in good health. The CDR3 sequence is CASSFLGTGNAEAFF. CDR3 bases: TGCGCCAGCAGCTTCCTAGGGACAGGGAACGCTGAAGCTTTCTTT.